The T cell receptor beta chain described here comes from a study of T cell responses to AZD1222 COVID-19 vaccine. The CDR3 is 14 amino acids. From germline, CDR1 is SGHTA and CDR2 FQGNSA. V was cut by 2 bases and J by 1 base, with 7 bases left in between. Some clones are missing from TCRdb's copy, which holds only in-frame ones; the method was immunoSEQ multiplex PCR. Of about 180,000 clones listed, almost 90% are singletons. This clonotype originated in an adult in good health. The sequenced sample was peripheral blood, obtained on day 0 of AZD1222 vaccination. The rearrangement uses TRBV7-2 and TRBJ2-3, with D hard to call. CDR3: CASSLSAGTDTQYF. DNA for the CDR3: TGTGCCAGCAGCTTATCCGCGGGCACAGATACGCAGTATTTT.